This TCR beta chain emerged from a study of blood T cell repertoires in COVID-19. V was pared by 4 bases and J by 0 bases, with 3 bases of the junction left unmatched. Germline V gene lookup returns CDR1 MNHEY and CDR2 SVGEGT. This CDR3 is 15 amino acids long. Original processing notes: Amplified reference gene primers provided the basis for estimating nucleated cell counts. The repertoire was sequenced with immunoSEQ multiplex PCR; TCRdb's copy has only in-frame clones and lacks some. V, J and clone size derive from that table, while D and trimming were established from the DNA sequence. The repertoire holds tens of thousands of clones, with around 80% as singletons.

The sequence came from a man in his sixties with acute or convalescent COVID-19. The sequenced sample was peripheral blood. The chain carries TRBV6-2 or TRBV6-3 and TRBJ1-5, with 7 bases that match TRBD1. The CDR3 here is CASSFTGVSNQPQHF. The CDR3 DNA is TGTGCCAGCAGTTTCACAGGGGTTAGCAATCAGCCCCAGCATTTT.